This T cell receptor (beta chain) comes out of a study of Graves' ophthalmopathy and Graves' hyperthyroidism (dated 2018 in TCRdb). Regarding the complete study: Peripheral blood was collected at initial diagnosis, prior to any treatment. To tell Graves' ophthalmopathy apart from Graves' hyperthyroidism, and to predict which patients would progress to ophthalmopathy, the study relied on TCR beta repertoire signatures. In total, 135 blood samples were TCR-sequenced: 43 ophthalmopathy, over 70 hyperthyroidism and some 17 hyperthyroidism-to-ophthalmopathy patients. To explore V-J signatures that distinguish ophthalmopathy from hyperthyroidism, a discovery set of roughly 98 patients was enrolled, made up of roughly 41 with ophthalmopathy and under 65 with stable hyperthyroidism. An independent validation cohort comprised some 19 hyperthyroidism patients and 17 patients who later progressed from hyperthyroidism to ophthalmopathy. In several hyperthyroidism patients, the T-cell repertoire of thyroid tissue was compared with the T-cell repertoire of blood. Following sampling, methimazole starting at 30 mg daily was administered to hyperthyroidism patients, and high-dose intravenous methylprednisolone was administered to ophthalmopathy patients. The approximately 90 discovery patients were randomly split 7:3 into training and test sets. Overall results and qualifications from the work: Ophthalmopathy was separated from stable hyperthyroidism by the 13-signature model with roughly 87% sensitivity and around 81% specificity in cross-validation and with 80%/75% in the test set. Most expanded thyroid clonotypes with frequency above 0.001 were also detected in blood, suggesting blood repertoires may reflect the thyroid immune response. In validation, the model predicted ophthalmopathy progression with 55% to 71% sensitivity and 72% to 80% specificity; some 13 predicted patients were CT-confirmed with GO in a median of approximately six months. No statistical method was used to predetermine the sample size, and group allocation was not hidden from the investigators.

For repertoire sequencing, the TCR beta CDR3 regions were amplified from RNA transcripts. The first round was an RT-PCR using HTBI primers with the Qiagen OneStep RT-PCR kit, and this first round was followed by a second-round multiplex PCR, then size selection and purification. Sequencing of the libraries was carried out on an Illumina HiSeq2000 in paired-end mode with 100 bp reads. The paper's processing steps were these. Reads were processed with SOAPnuke, discarding reads with adapters, uncalled bases, mean Phred below 15, or no exact constant-primer or identifier match. COPE v1.2.5 was used to merge the high-quality paired reads. Each unique nucleotide sequence was treated as a clonotype, and MiTCR v1.1 was used to align the clonotypes to the IMGT TRB V, D and J references. The analysis was limited to V-J combinations with a frequency above 0.0001, which together covered 99.2% of repertoires. For each V-J combination, a TCR clonal expansion and chaos score was defined as F50 clonal expansion divided by the chaos observed in the TCRdist matrix. Welch's t-statistics and random forest were used to narrow the features down to more than 10 V-J combinations, which were then fed into a naive Bayes classifier. Thyroid-blood repertoire similarity was quantified with the Morisita-Horn index. TCRdb trimmed the raw reads at Q25, called clones with MiXCR and kept productive beta chains. Rows are combined by CDR3 protein, so each entry shows the most common genes and DNA. For this entry, the V and J calls and clone size follow TCRdb and not the study's own pipeline. The sample records approximately 210,000 distinct CDR3 sequences, 20% to 25% of which are singletons. The top ten hold more than 35% of the sample.

This clonotype was seen many times. Its binding antigen is unknown. Within one base of it there is no much larger clone, and no base qualities were kept. Ophthalmopathy patients had moderately to severely active disease, Clinical Activity Score of at least 3, NOSPECS grade of at least 4, and disease duration under 3 months. Patients with other autoimmune diseases, uncontrolled infections, pregnancy or lactation were excluded from the study. Diagnosis was based on clinical symptoms, serum thyroxine, TRAb, thyroid ultrasound and orbital computed tomography. Using Ficoll-Paque density gradient centrifugation, PBMCs were isolated from roughly 9.2 ml of fresh peripheral blood. Total RNA was extracted using Trizol reagent, and RNA quality was checked on an Agilent 2100 Bioanalyzer. Specimen: peripheral blood. The TCR was taken from a woman between 50 and 59 years old with Graves' ophthalmopathy. Donor details come from another sample of the same person, matched by shared clones.

Read as DNA, the sequence is TGTGCCACCAGCAGGATAGCGGGGGAGACCCAGTACTTC. Its amino acids are CATSRIAGETQYF. The sequence links TRBV15 to TRBJ2-5; 8 bases in between match TRBD2. Unmatched junction bases come to 2, with V trimmed by 3 bases and J by 5 bases. The CDR3 numbers 13 residues from cysteine through phenylalanine. This entry keeps only the CDR3 DNA: 39 bases, framed from base 1. CDR1 and CDR2 are drawn from the germline V gene (reference sequence): LNHNV, YYDKDF. The full variable domain, with segments outside the CDR3 supplied by the reference TRBV15 and TRBJ2-5 proteins, appears as DAMVIQNPRYQVTQFGKPVTLSCSQTLNHNVMYWYQQKSSQAPKLLFHYYDKDFNNEADTPDNFQSRRPNTSFCFLDIRSPGLGDTAMYLCATSRIAGETQYFGPGTRLLVL.